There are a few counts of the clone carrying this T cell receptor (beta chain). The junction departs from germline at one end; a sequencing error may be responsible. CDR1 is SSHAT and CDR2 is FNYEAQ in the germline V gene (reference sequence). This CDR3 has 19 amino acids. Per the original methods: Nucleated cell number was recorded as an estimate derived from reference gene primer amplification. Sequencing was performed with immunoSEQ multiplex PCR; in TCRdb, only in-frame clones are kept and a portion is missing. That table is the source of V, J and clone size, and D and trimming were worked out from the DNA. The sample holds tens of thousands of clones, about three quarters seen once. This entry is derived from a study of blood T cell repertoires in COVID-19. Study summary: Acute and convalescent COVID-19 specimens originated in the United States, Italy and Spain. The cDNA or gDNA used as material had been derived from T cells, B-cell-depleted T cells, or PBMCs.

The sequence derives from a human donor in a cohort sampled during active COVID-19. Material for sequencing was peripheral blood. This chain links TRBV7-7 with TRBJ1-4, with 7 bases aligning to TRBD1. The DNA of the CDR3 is TGTGCTAGCAGCTCCACGGACAGGACACCCCAGCAGAATAATGAAAAACTGTTTTTT. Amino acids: CASSSTDRTPQQNNEKLFF.